This TCR beta chain was observed in a study of T cell repertoires in cytomegalovirus infection. Overall study findings and caveats: Based on cumulative public TCR beta family frequency, carriers of CMV plus the relevant HLA were identified. Within the response measured ex vivo, HLA-C-restricted CMV-specific TCR beta clonotypes were dominant.

Turning to this clonotype: Its antigen is unidentified.

One entry per CDR3 protein, called by TCRdb with MiXCR from the reads. In the table there are 20,000 to 30,000 distinct CDR3 sequences, around 21% of which are singletons. The CDR3 covers 14 residues. V shed 0 bases and J shed 8 bases, with 10 bases lying between them. The receptor was isolated from a human donor in good health (CMV status not recorded). Some clones in this sample may be carry-over from other donors' samples. This chain connects TRBV12-3 or TRBV12-4 to TRBJ2-2; D may be TRBD1 or TRBD2 (6 bases each). The input for sequencing was CD8+ T cells from cultured PBMCs, taken from culture after CMV antigen stimulation. The CDR3 sequence: CASSLAWGAGELFF. CDR3 coding DNA: TGTGCCAGCAGTTTAGCCTGGGGGGCTGGGGAGCTGTTTTTT.